Listed below are T cell receptor beta chains from one sample, sequenced in a study of T cells in Graves' hyperthyroidism and ophthalmopathy. TCRdb reanalysed the multiplex PCR reads using MiXCR and keeps one entry per CDR3 protein. The sample lists 300,000 to 500,000 distinct CDR3 sequences, 14% to 15% seen once, with 32% in the top ten. The specimen was blood. The receptor source for this set is a woman aged 30 to 39 with Graves' hyperthyroidism. CDR3s include the opening cysteine and the closing phenylalanine or tryptophan. The D gene is left open where the match is weak. Part of the rows lack a size; the others show once, few, many or a class for expanded clones.

few | NA | TRBJ2-7 | TRBV6-1 | TGTGCCAGCAGTGAAGCGTTTGAGGGACTCACCTACGAGCAGTACTTC | CASSEAFEGLTYEQYF
NA | TRBD2 | TRBJ2-5 | TRBV5-1 | TGCGCCAGCAGCTTCTCTAGCGGGAGGGCCTACGAGACCCAGTACTTC | CASSFSSGRAYETQYF
few | NA | TRBJ2-2 | TRBV5-1 | TGCGCCAGCAGGACGGGGACGAACACCGGGGAGCTGTTTTTT | CASRTGTNTGELFF
few | NA | TRBJ2-3 | TRBV20-1 | TGCAGTGCTAGTTACGGGACTGTCACAGATACGCAGTATTTT | CSASYGTVTDTQYF
few | TRBD1 | TRBJ2-7 | TRBV20-1 | TGCAGTGCTGCCCCGGGACAGGGCTCCTACGAGCAGTACTTC | CSAAPGQGSYEQYF
NA | NA | TRBJ1-3 | TRBV3-1 | TGTGCCAGCAGACGGGGCCCCCGGGACTCTGGAAACACCATATATTTT | CASRRGPRDSGNTIYF
NA | NA | TRBJ1-5 | TRBV25-1 | TGTGCCAGCAGTGAAGGCAGGATCAATCAGCCCCAGCATTTT | CASSEGRINQPQHF
NA | NA | TRBJ2-2 | TRBV20-1 | TGCAGTGCTAGAGATGCCACGAGGGGTGAAGGGCCCACCGGGGAGCTGTTTTTT | CSARDATRGEGPTGELFF
few | TRBD2 | TRBJ2-2 | TRBV10-3 | TGTGCCATCAGTGAGTCGATGACTAGCGGCACCGGGGAGCTGTTTTTT | CAISESMTSGTGELFF
NA | NA | TRBJ2-7 | TRBV2 | TGTGCCACAGAAGGGGGGGGTTCCCACGAGCAGTACTTC | CATEGGGSHEQYF
once | NA | TRBJ1-1 | TRBV19 | TGTGCCAGTAGTATGCCCCTAAGGAGAGGGGACACTGAAGCTTTCTTT | CASSMPLRRGDTEAFF
few | NA | TRBJ2-2 | TRBV10-1 | TGCGCCAGCAGTGAGACGGCAGGACTAAACACCGGGGAGCTGTTTTTT | CASSETAGLNTGELFF
few | NA | TRBJ2-2 | TRBV19 | TGTGCCAGTAAGGAGGGGTCGAACACCGGGGAGCTGTTTTTT | CASKEGSNTGELFF
few | NA | TRBJ2-3 | TRBV7-9 | TGTGCCAGCAAGGAGAAAACAGCCACCACAGATACGCAGTATTTT | CASKEKTATTDTQYF
NA | NA | TRBJ2-3 | TRBV5-1 | TGCGCCAGCAGCTTGGGGGGGGGGCTACATGGCGTCAAGCAGTATTTT | CASSLGGGLHGVKQYF
many | NA | TRBJ1-2 | TRBV3-1 | TGTGCCAGCAGCCAAGATCCCCTGAGACGGATTGACCCCGTTGACTACACCTTC | CASSQDPLRRIDPVDYTF
NA | TRBD2 | TRBJ2-5 | TRBV12-3/TRBV12-4 | TGTGCCGGCAGTGAGGTGGCGGGAGGGCGGGAGACCCAGTACTTC | CAGSEVAGGRETQYF
NA | NA | TRBJ2-5 | TRBV29-1 | TGCAGCGTGACGGGAAACGGGGAGACCCGGTACTTC | CSVTGNGETRYF
many | NA | TRBJ2-5 | TRBV5-5 | TGTGCCAGCACCTTCCTTCTGAGGAACCAAGAGACCCAGTACTTC | CASTFLLRNQETQYF
few | TRBD2 | TRBJ2-1 | TRBV29-1 | TGCAGCGGCGCGACGCACAGCGGGAGTGGAAATGAGCAGTTCTTC | CSGATHSGSGNEQFF
many | NA | TRBJ1-5 | TRBV12-3/TRBV12-4 | TGTGCCAACAGACTTAGGGGCGCAGGGTCGGCTCAGCCCCAGCATTTT | CANRLRGAGSAQPQHF
NA | TRBD1 | TRBJ1-2 | TRBV3-1 | TGTGCCAGCAGCCAAAGAGACAGGGGGACCCTATTCACCTTC | CASSQRDRGTLFTF
many | TRBD2 | TRBJ2-5 | TRBV7-2 | TGTGCCAGCAGCGACCGGACTAGCCTCGGGACCCAGTACTTC | CASSDRTSLGTQYF
many | NA | TRBJ1-6 | TRBV12-3/TRBV12-4 | TGTGCCAGCACGGGTTCCTGGGATAATTCACCCCTCCACTTT | CASTGSWDNSPLHF
few | NA | TRBJ1-6 | TRBV25-1 | TGTGCCAGCAGTGAAGCTCGTGTACCTTCACCCCTCCACTTT | CASSEARVPSPLHF
NA | NA | TRBJ1-1 | TRBV11-2 | TGTGCCAGCAGCCCTCCCGGGACACCCAAATCTTTCTTT | CASSPPGTPKSFF
many | NA | TRBJ1-5 | TRBV28 | TGTGCCAGCAGTTTATGGGGCAGGGGAGGCAATCAGCCCCAGCATTTT | CASSLWGRGGNQPQHF
few | NA | TRBJ2-3 | TRBV30 | TGTGCCTGGAGTGTACACCCCTTCTCCCCGGGGGCCCTAGAGGCAGATACGCAGTATTTT | CAWSVHPFSPGALEADTQYF
NA | TRBD1 | TRBJ2-5 | TRBV9 | TGTGCCAGCAGCGTAGCATACAGGGGACAAGAGACCCAGTACTTC | CASSVAYRGQETQYF
NA | TRBD2 | TRBJ2-3 | TRBV5-4 | TGTGCCAGCAGGTTGGGTGCGGGGGGGGGTGATACGCAGTATTTT | CASRLGAGGGDTQYF
few | NA | TRBJ2-1 | TRBV3-1 | TGCGCCAGCATGGGTGATGTCATTGAGCAGTTCTTC | CASMGDVIEQFF
many | TRBD2 | TRBJ2-5 | TRBV2 | TGTGCCAGCAGTTTACTAGCGTCGGAGACCCAGTACTTC | CASSLLASETQYF
many | NA | TRBJ1-2 | TRBV6-1 | TGTGCCAGCAGTTTCGTCCGGTACTATGGCTACACCTTC | CASSFVRYYGYTF
many | TRBD2 | TRBJ2-5 | TRBV6-2/TRBV6-3 | TGTGCCAGCAGTTTGGGGACTAGCGGATATCAAGAGACCCAGTACTTC | CASSLGTSGYQETQYF
many | NA | TRBJ2-1 | TRBV7-2 | TGTGCCAGCAGCTTAAGCTCCCACAATGAGCAGTTCTTC | CASSLSSHNEQFF
few | TRBD1 | TRBJ2-7 | TRBV4-1 | TGCGCCAGCAGCCAAGATCCCCCCGGGACAGGGAGTGGCGAGCAGTACTTC | CASSQDPPGTGSGEQYF
many | NA | TRBJ2-7 | TRBV28 | TGTGCCAGCAGTCCCGTCCGCCAGGGCTACGAGCAGTACTTC | CASSPVRQGYEQYF
NA | NA | TRBJ2-4 | TRBV27 | TGTGCCAGCAGCCTCACAATTTATGGGGTAAACATTCAGTACTTC | CASSLTIYGVNIQYF
many | NA | TRBJ1-1 | TRBV12-3/TRBV12-4 | TGTGCCAGCAGGTCATCCGGGTGGAACACTGAAGCTTTCTTT | CASRSSGWNTEAFF
many | TRBD1 | TRBJ1-2 | TRBV4-1 | TGCGCCAGCAGCACAACCGGACAGGGTAACTATGGCTACACCTTC | CASSTTGQGNYGYTF
NA | NA | TRBJ1-1 | TRBV7-6 | TGTGCCAGCAGCCAACACCCCCGGGCAATGAACACTGAAGCTTTCTTT | CASSQHPRAMNTEAFF
few | TRBD1 | TRBJ2-7 | TRBV7-9 | TGTGCCAGCAGCCACTCTCTAGGGGGCAGTTCTTCCTACGAGCAGTACTTC | CASSHSLGGSSSYEQYF
few | TRBD1 | TRBJ2-7 | TRBV5-1 | TGCGCCAGCAGCTTGGCCTCGGTTCGGCAGGGGGACGAGCAGTACTTC | CASSLASVRQGDEQYF
few | NA | TRBJ2-2 | TRBV12-3/TRBV12-4 | TGTGCCAGCAGTTTGGATTTTACTTCCGGGGAGCTGTTTTTT | CASSLDFTSGELFF
NA | TRBD2 | TRBJ2-1 | TRBV24-1 | TGTGCCACCAGTGATTTCCCAGCGGGAGTCTCCTACAATGAGCAGTTCTTC | CATSDFPAGVSYNEQFF
NA | TRBD2 | TRBJ2-7 | TRBV2 | TGTGCCAGCAGATACCAACTCGGGGGGAGGTACGAGCAGTACTTC | CASRYQLGGRYEQYF
many | NA | TRBJ2-2 | TRBV5-1 | TGCGCCAGCAGTTTCAGGGTTGGCGCCGGGGAGCTGTTTTTT | CASSFRVGAGELFF
many | TRBD2 | TRBJ2-7 | TRBV9 | TGTGCCAGCAGCGGTTATAGCGGGGATGGCTCCTACGAGCAGTACTTC | CASSGYSGDGSYEQYF
few | TRBD2 | TRBJ2-7 | TRBV3-1 | TGTGCCAGCAGTTGGGGTAGCGGGATCGGGTCCTACGAGCAGTACTTC | CASSWGSGIGSYEQYF
few | NA | TRBJ2-5 | TRBV27 | TGTGCCAGCAGCTTAGCGCTCGTGACTCCCCCCCAAGAGACCCAGTACTTC | CASSLALVTPPQETQYF
many | NA | TRBJ1-4 | TRBV6-1 | TGTGCCGGATCAACAGCTGCCCTAGGGGAAAAACTGTTTTTT | CAGSTAALGEKLFF
NA | TRBD2 | TRBJ2-5 | TRBV5-4 | TGTGCCAGCAGCAGAACCGGGACTACCCAAGAGACCCAGTACTTC | CASSRTGTTQETQYF
many | NA | TRBJ2-1 | TRBV18 | TGTGCCAGCTCACCACCGTCCGGGAAAGAACATGAGCAGTTCTTC | CASSPPSGKEHEQFF
NA | TRBD1 | TRBJ1-1 | TRBV6-1 | TGTGCCAGCAGTGAAGCTGGACAGGGGGCGACCCAAGCTTTCTTT | CASSEAGQGATQAFF
many | NA | TRBJ1-5 | TRBV6-1 | TGTGCCAGCAAGGGGCGTAGCAATCAGCCCCAGCATTTT | CASKGRSNQPQHF
NA | NA | TRBJ2-1 | TRBV28 | TGTGCCAGCAGTTCCCCCATGGCGGGCGAGTGGTCGTACAATGAGCAGTTCTTC | CASSSPMAGEWSYNEQFF
NA | NA | TRBJ2-5 | TRBV10-3 | TGTGCCATCAGTGGCCCGGTGGGGGGGACCCAGTACTTC | CAISGPVGGTQYF
NA | TRBD1 | TRBJ1-1 | TRBV2 | TGTGCCGGAGGGACAGGGGGAAACACTGAAGCTTTCTTT | CAGGTGGNTEAFF
few | TRBD2 | TRBJ2-3 | TRBV10-3 | TGTGCCATCAGCTACACTAGCGGGAGGTCTACAGATACGCAGTATTTT | CAISYTSGRSTDTQYF